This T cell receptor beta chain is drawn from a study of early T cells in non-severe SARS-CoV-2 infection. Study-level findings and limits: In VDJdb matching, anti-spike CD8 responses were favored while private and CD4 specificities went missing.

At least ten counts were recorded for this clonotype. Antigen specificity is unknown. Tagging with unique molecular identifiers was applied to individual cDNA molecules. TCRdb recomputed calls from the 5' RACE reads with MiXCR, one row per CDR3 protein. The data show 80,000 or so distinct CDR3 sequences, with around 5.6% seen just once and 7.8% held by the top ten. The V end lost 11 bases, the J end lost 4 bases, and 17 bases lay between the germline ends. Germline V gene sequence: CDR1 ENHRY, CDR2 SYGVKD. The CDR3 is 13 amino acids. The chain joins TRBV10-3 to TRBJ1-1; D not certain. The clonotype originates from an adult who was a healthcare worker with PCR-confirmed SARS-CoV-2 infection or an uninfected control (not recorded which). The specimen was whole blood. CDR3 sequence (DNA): TGTGCCGGACGAGAGGGAACTACCACTGAAGCTTTCTTT. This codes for CAGREGTTTEAFF.